This T cell receptor (beta chain) was found in a study of T cells in Graves' hyperthyroidism and ophthalmopathy. Notes on the study in general: Also found in blood were most expanded thyroid clonotypes above 0.001.

Fresh 10 ml peripheral blood yielded PBMCs. With 2 bases removed from V and 6 bases from J, the gap between germline ends came to 14 bases. The CDR3 loop spans 14 amino acids. Germline V gives CDR1 MNHNS, CDR2 SASEGT. There are many counts of this clonotype. Its antigen remains unidentified. It was RNA transcripts that yielded the amplified TCR beta CDR3 regions. RT-PCR in the first round (using the HTBI primer set) targeted the TCR CDR3. TCRdb recomputed calls from the multiplex PCR reads with MiXCR, one row per CDR3 protein. The sample yields more than 450,000 distinct CDR3 sequences, approximately 15% seen once.

Material for sequencing was blood. This clonotype originated in a woman aged 40 to 49 with Graves' hyperthyroidism. This chain joins TRBV6-1 and TRBJ2-7; unclear D gene. CDR3 sequence: CASSELDGFSEQYF. In nucleotides, the CDR3 is TGTGCCAGCAGTGAATTGGACGGATTCTCCGAGCAGTACTTC.